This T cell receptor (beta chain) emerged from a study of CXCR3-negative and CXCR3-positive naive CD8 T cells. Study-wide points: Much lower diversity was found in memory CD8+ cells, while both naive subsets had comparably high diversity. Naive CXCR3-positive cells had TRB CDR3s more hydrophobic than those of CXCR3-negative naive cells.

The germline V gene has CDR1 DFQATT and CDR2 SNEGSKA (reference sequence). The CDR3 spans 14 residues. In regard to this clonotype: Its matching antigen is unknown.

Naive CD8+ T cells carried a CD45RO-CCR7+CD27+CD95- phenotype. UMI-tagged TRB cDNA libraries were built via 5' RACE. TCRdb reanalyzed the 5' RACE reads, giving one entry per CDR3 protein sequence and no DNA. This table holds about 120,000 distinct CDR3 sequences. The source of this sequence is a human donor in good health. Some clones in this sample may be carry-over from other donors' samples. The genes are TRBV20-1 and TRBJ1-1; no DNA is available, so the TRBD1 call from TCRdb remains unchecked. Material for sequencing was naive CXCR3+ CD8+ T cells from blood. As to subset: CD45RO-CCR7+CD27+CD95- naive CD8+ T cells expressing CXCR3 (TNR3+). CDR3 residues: CSARDLRGITEAFF.